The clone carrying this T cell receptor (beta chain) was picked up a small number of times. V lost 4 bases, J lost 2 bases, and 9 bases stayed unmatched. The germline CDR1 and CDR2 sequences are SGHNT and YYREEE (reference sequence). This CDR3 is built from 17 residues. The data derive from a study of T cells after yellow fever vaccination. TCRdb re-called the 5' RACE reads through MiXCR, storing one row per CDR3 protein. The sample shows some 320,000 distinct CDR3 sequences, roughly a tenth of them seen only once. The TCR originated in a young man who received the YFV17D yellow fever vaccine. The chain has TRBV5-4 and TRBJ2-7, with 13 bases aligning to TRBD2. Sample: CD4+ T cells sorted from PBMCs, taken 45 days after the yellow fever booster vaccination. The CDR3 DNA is TGTGCCAGCAGCGCGGCTCGGACTAGCGGGGGCCCCTACGAGCAGTACTTC. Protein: CASSAARTSGGPYEQYF.